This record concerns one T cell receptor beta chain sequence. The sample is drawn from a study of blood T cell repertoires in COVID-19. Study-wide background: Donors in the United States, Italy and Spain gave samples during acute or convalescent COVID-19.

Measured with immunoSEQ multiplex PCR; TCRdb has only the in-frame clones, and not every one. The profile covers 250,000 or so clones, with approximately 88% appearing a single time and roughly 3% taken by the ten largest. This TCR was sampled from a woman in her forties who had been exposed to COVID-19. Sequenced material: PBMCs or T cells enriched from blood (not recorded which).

CDR3 bases: TGTGCCAGCAGCTTGGAGGGTTTCTTT. It encodes CASSLEGFF. The chain has TRBV7-9 and TRBJ1-1, with unresolved D. From germline, CDR1 is SEHNR and CDR2 FQNEAQ (reference sequence). V dropped 3 bases and J dropped 13 bases, with 6 bases sitting between them. The CDR3 consists of 9 residues.